This entry lists 7 T cell receptor beta chains sequenced from one sample in a study of OX40 agonist ivuxolimab in advanced cancers. Data came from immunoSEQ multiplex PCR; TCRdb stores just in-frame clones and leaves some out. The data contain roughly 76,000 clones, around 87% of them singletons. The specimen comprised CD4+ or CD8+ T cells sorted from blood, sampled in a trial of the OX40 agonist ivuxolimab. The receptors derive from an adult with an advanced solid tumor such as melanoma, head and neck, liver or kidney cancer.

The V and J genes are TRBV29-1 and TRBJ1-1; D gene uncertain. V lost 3 bases to trimming and J lost 8 bases, with 19 bases between them. The CDR3 contains 14 residues. Germline V gives CDR1 SQVTM, CDR2 ANQGSEA. The CDR3, as DNA: TGCAGCGTTGAGTCTTTACGGACTACCCCCGAAGCTTTCTTT. Protein product: CSVESLRTTPEAFF.

V and J are TRBV6-6 and TRBJ1-6; maybe TRBD1 (6 bases). This CDR3 has 15 amino acids. Trimming stripped 8 bases from V and 10 bases from J, with 21 bases between. Germline V gene data show CDR1 as MNHNY and CDR2 as SVGAGI (reference sequence). DNA for the CDR3: TGTGCCAGCGCAAGGGTAGCCCCCGGGGGCTCACCCCTCCACTTT. Its protein is CASARVAPGGSPLHF.

This chain connects TRBV2 to TRBJ2-3, with 12 bases that match TRBD2. CDR3 length: 14 amino acids. Germline trimming cut 9 bases from V and 0 bases from J; bases unmatched to any gene: 1. Germline V gives CDR1 SNHLY, CDR2 FYNNEI. This CDR3 reads CARGTSGSTDTQYF. The DNA of the CDR3 is TGTGCCAGAGGGACTAGCGGGAGCACAGATACGCAGTATTTT.

The CDR3 DNA sequence: TGTGCCAGCAGCCGCAGCGGGACTAGCGGGGGCACTAGCTCCTACGAGCAGTACTTC. This sequence encodes CASSRSGTSGGTSSYEQYF. V usage is TRBV4-2 and J usage is TRBJ2-7, with 14 bases aligning to TRBD2. The CDR3 length is 19 residues. The V gene end was trimmed by 4 bases and the J gene end by 0 bases; junction bases not matched to a gene: 11. Germline assignment: CDR1 LGHNA and CDR2 YNFKEQ.

This clone was seen only once. This chain connects TRBV5-1 to TRBJ2-1, with D unresolved. Looked up from germline, CDR1 is SGHRS and CDR2 is YFSETQ. V was trimmed by 0 bases and J by 9 bases, leaving 10 bases between them. The CDR3 consists of 13 residues. The CDR3 DNA sequence: TGCGCCAGCAGCTTGGCACCAGTGAGTGAGCAGTTCTTC. Its translation: CASSLAPVSEQFF.

There are a few counts of this clone. This chain connects TRBV15 to TRBJ2-7; D is possibly TRBD2 (6 bases). V dropped 0 bases and J dropped 2 bases, with 8 bases sitting between them. Germline V gene lookup returns CDR1 LNHNV and CDR2 YYDKDF (reference sequence). This CDR3 spans 14 amino acids. CDR3 loop: CATSREGGTYEQYF. The CDR3 DNA reads TGTGCCACCAGCAGAGAGGGGGGTACCTACGAGCAGTACTTC.

The rearrangement links TRBV19 to TRBJ1-4; 11 nucleotides line up with TRBD1. Per germline, CDR1 LNHDA and CDR2 SQIVND (reference sequence). V lost 5 bases, J lost 6 bases, and 5 bases stayed unmatched. This CDR3 is 15 amino acids long. The CDR3 sequence: CASSSPDRGHEKLFF. CDR3 DNA sequence: TGTGCCAGTAGTTCCCCGGACAGGGGGCATGAAAAACTGTTTTTT.